The present T cell receptor (beta chain) was sequenced within a study of blood T cells in healthy people across ages. A second PCR, run for about 7 to 11 cycles, used a sample-barcoded 5' primer plus a J-beta primer mix. TCRdb called the 5' RACE reads again in MiXCR, with one record for every CDR3 protein. The sample contains fewer than 1,200,000 distinct CDR3 sequences, 20% to 25% of which appear only once. The CDR3 has 18 amino acids. V lost 3 bases, J lost 4 bases, and 16 bases stayed unmatched. Germline loops: CDR1 WNHNN, CDR2 SYGVQD (reference sequence). The sample was also reused in another study, on T cells of mothers and their children. From that report: A few mothers and their six children, all healthy Caucasians, donated. For the second PCR, the M1S primer put in sample barcodes and 2-4 random nucleotides.

The gene calls are TRBV10-1 and TRBJ2-3; 7 bases match TRBD2. Sequenced material: blood. This receptor was obtained from a girl under 10 years old in good health. The chain's CDR3 is CASSDSFWSGTEADTQYF. Here the CDR3 DNA reads TGCGCCAGCAGTGATAGTTTCTGGAGCGGGACGGAAGCAGATACGCAGTATTTT.